The sample holds many counts of the clone carrying this T cell receptor (beta chain). Its target is unknown. MiXCR, run by TCRdb on the reads, gives a single entry per CDR3 protein. The table records fewer than 300,000 distinct CDR3 sequences, about 26% of them present only once. The germline V gene encodes CDR1 SGHTA and CDR2 FQGNSA. The CDR3 spans 16 residues. V lost 2 bases, J lost 6 bases, and 6 bases stayed unmatched. The data stem from a study of T cell repertoires in cytomegalovirus infection. Whole-study context: Indicated by public TCR beta signatures were CMV infection and matching HLA type. Study conclusions and caveats: In two of eight donors, the top clonotype was HLA-C-restricted CMV-specific. Cumulated frequencies of public TCR beta families served to identify carriers of CMV plus the relevant HLA.

V is TRBV7-2 and J is TRBJ2-7; TRBD2 matches at 14 bases. This clonotype was obtained from a human donor in good health (CMV status not recorded). Some clones in this sample may be carry-over from other donors' samples. Sequencing was done on a sample of PBMCs. The DNA for the CDR3 is TGTGCCAGCAGCTTACTTGGGACTAGCGGGAGTTCCGAGCAGTACTTC. This encodes CASSLLGTSGSSEQYF.